The 16 T cell receptor beta chains listed next were all sequenced from one sample in a study of tumor and adjacent non-tumor tissue in lung cancer. The template was RNA from unsorted bulk tissue. Three rounds of nested PCR, following a modified ARM-PCR protocol, produced the TCRbeta library. TCRdb re-analysed the multiplex PCR reads in MiXCR, keeping a single row per CDR3 protein. The sample holds 91,000 or so distinct CDR3 sequences, just over 65% seen once. The specimen sequenced was lung tumor tissue. These receptors all stem from a man aged 55 to 70 with non-small cell lung cancer.

Of note for this clonotype: This may stem from a read error, because a much larger clone lies one nucleotide away. The rearrangement uses TRBV7-9 and TRBJ1-4, with TRBD1 matching over 9 bases. CDR3 length equals 15 residues. Losses at the gene ends were 5 bases for V and 6 bases for J; bases not matched to a gene: 7. Germline values: CDR1 SEHNR, CDR2 FQNEAQ (reference sequence). CDR3 coding DNA: TGTGCCAGCAGCATGGGACAGGGCCTGGATGAAAAACTGTTTTTT. It is translated as CASSMGQGLDEKLFF.

This clonotype was found once. The junction differs from germline at one of its ends, possibly a read error. The chain recombines TRBV4-3 with TRBJ2-3, with 8 bases fitting TRBD2. This CDR3 spans 16 amino acids. Germline V CDR1 and CDR2: LGHNA, YSLEER. CDR3 sequence (DNA): TGCGCCAGCAGCCAAGATAATAGCGGGGTGGGATATACCCAGTATTTT. Protein product: CASSQDNSGVGYTQYF.

This clonotype was counted many times. This chain joins TRBV21-1 and TRBJ2-7; no DNA check was done on the table's D call, TRBD1. TRBV21-1 is termed a pseudogene. The CDR3 loop spans 15 amino acids. For the CDR3, the DNA is TGTGCCAGCAGCTCACATTTCGGGGGTAACTACGAGCAGTACTTC. It yields the protein CASSSHFGGNYEQYF.

As concerns this clonotype: With a much larger clone just one base away, this may be a read error. The genes are TRBV20-1 and TRBJ2-3, with 8 positions matching TRBD1. Germline V lookup: CDR1 DFQATT, CDR2 SNEGSKA (reference sequence). The CDR3 has 12 amino acids. CDR3 protein: CSGQGSTDMQYF. The CDR3 DNA reads as TGCAGTGGACAGGGGAGCACAGATATGCAGTATTTT.

V is TRBV11-2 and J is TRBJ1-2; D ambiguous. Germline assignment: CDR1 SGHAT and CDR2 FQNNGV. This CDR3 contains 14 residues. The CDR3 nucleotides are TGTGACAATAGCTTCGGCAGGCTTAACTATGGCTACACCTTC. Translation gives CDNSFGRLNYGYTF.

The table lists this clonotype with a few counts. The chain employs TRBV2 and TRBJ1-1, with D possibly matching TRBD1 (5 bases). The CDR3 has 13 residues. The V end lost 11 bases, the J end lost 1 base, and 14 bases lay between the germline ends. Germline CDR1 and CDR2: SNHLY and FYNNEI. CDR3 region: CASTAGPNTEAFF. The CDR3 nucleotides read TGTGCCTCCACAGCAGGGCCGAACACTGAAGCTTTCTTT.

This chain uses TRBV11-3 with TRBJ2-1; 9 bases align to TRBD2. Per germline, CDR1 SGHNT and CDR2 YENEEA. CDR3 length: 14 residues. The trim removed 8 bases at V and 8 bases at J, leaving 10 bases unmatched. The CDR3 DNA follows: TGTGCCAGCCAGAGGATAGCGGGAGCTGATGAGCAGTTCTTC. Translating gives CASQRIAGADEQFF.

As to this clonotype: A much larger clone is a single base away; this may be a read error. The chain combines TRBV20-1 with TRBJ2-2, with a possible D match to TRBD1 (6 bases). The CDR3 extends over 16 amino acids. V was pared by 0 bases and J by 1 base, with 12 bases between. The germline gives CDR1 DFQATT, CDR2 SNEGSKA (reference sequence). The CDR3 reads CSARDRDTVNTGELFF. CDR3 in DNA: TGCAGTGCTAGAGACCGGGACACCGTGAACACCGGGGAGCTGTTTTTT.

V usage is TRBV20-1 and J usage is TRBJ2-3, with D possibly TRBD2 on 6 matching bases. This CDR3 comprises 16 residues. Trimming cost V 1 base and J 1 base, with 15 bases left between them. The germline CDR1 and CDR2 sequences are DFQATT and SNEGSKA (reference sequence). CDR3 in amino acids: CSARAGGSSGTDTQYF. The CDR3 DNA sequence: TGCAGTGCTAGAGCCGGAGGGTCGAGCGGCACAGATACGCAGTATTTT.

The chain is built from TRBV7-3 and TRBJ2-6, with no clear D. V dropped 5 bases and J dropped 0 bases, with 11 bases sitting between them. This CDR3 region has 16 residues. Per the germline V gene, CDR1 is SGHTA and CDR2 is FQGTGA. The CDR3 is CASSTERASGANVLTF. CDR3 nucleotides: TGTGCCAGCAGCACAGAACGGGCCTCTGGGGCCAACGTCCTGACTTTC.

A note on this clonotype: It may be a read error: a sequence one base away is much more abundant. No conserved phenylalanine or tryptophan is present at the end of the CDR3, so a read error is the likely explanation. V is TRBV29-1 and J is TRBJ2-5; no clear D gene. CDR3 length: 11 residues. Germline assignment: CDR1 SQVTM and CDR2 ANQGSEA. V dropped 3 bases and J dropped 5 bases, with 7 bases sitting between them. The CDR3 reads CSVDGGETQYL. The CDR3 nucleotides are TGCAGCGTTGATGGTGGGGAGACCCAGTACTTA.

This clonotype showed up just a few times. This sequence joins TRBV25-1 and TRBJ2-7; 8 bases match TRBD1. Looked up from germline, CDR1 is MGHDK and CDR2 is SYGVNS. The V and J ends lost 4 bases and 1 base, in that order; junction bases with no gene match: 0. CDR3 length equals 13 residues. CDR3 amino acids: CASSGQGSYEQYF. The CDR3 coding sequence is TGTGCCAGCAGTGGACAGGGGTCCTACGAGCAGTACTTC.

For this clonotype: At one end the junction does not follow the germline gene, possibly because of a read error. The V and J genes are TRBV24-1 and TRBJ2-5, with a weak D call TRBD1 (5 bases). This CDR3 region has 14 residues. In germline, CDR1 is KGHDR, CDR2 SFDVKD. The CDR3 DNA sequence: TGTGCCACCAAGACCGCGGCAGGGCAAGAGGCCCAGTACTTC. This translates into CATKTAAGQEAQYF.

Note on this clonotype: An end of the junction differs from the germline gene, which may be a read error. The chain has TRBV28 and TRBJ1-6; no reliable D call. The CDR3 runs 15 residues. CDR1 is MDHEN, CDR2 SYDVKM, per germline. CDR3 in amino acids: CASSLSGLNKSPLHF. The DNA of the CDR3 is TGTGCTAGCAGCCTCTCCGGGCTGAATAAATCACCCCTCCACTTT.

Regarding this clonotype: One junction end disagrees with the germline gene, perhaps due to a read error. This chain uses TRBV20-1 with TRBJ2-7, with D possibly being TRBD1 (6 bases). The CDR3 covers 14 residues. Germline V lookup: CDR1 DFQATT, CDR2 SNEGSKA (reference sequence). The CDR3 sequence is CSVRDARTVYEQYF. In DNA form, the CDR3 reads TGCAGTGTTAGAGATGCTCGGACAGTCTACGAGCAGTACTTC.

This clonotype qualifies as medium-sized (0.01 to 0.1%). The chain joins TRBV11-2 to TRBJ1-1, with D hard to call. The CDR3 is 15 residues long. The germline V gene encodes CDR1 SGHAT and CDR2 FQNNGV. Trimming shortened V by 4 bases and J by 4 bases, and 16 bases separated the two germline ends. The CDR3 loop reads CASSSEGFSGTEAFF. The CDR3 DNA follows: TGTGCCAGCAGCTCGGAGGGTTTCAGTGGCACTGAAGCTTTCTTT. Filled out from reference TRBV11-2 and TRBJ1-1, the complete variable domain reads EAGVAQSPRYKIIEKRQSVAFWCNPISGHATLYWYQQILGQGPKLLIQFQNNGVVDDSQLPKDRFSAERLKGVDSTLKIQPAKLEDSAVYLCASSSEGFSGTEAFFGQGTRLTVV.